The sequence of this T cell receptor beta chain was determined in a study of T cell responses to AZD1222 COVID-19 vaccine. Findings and caveats of the study: Unmutated variant regions reportedly attract nearly half of all spike-specific TCRs.

Only in-frame clones appear in the TCRdb table, and some are missing; sequencing was by immunoSEQ multiplex PCR. Here the sample spans about 120,000 clones, 86% being singletons. On this clone: Its antigen is undetermined.

The CDR3 covers 15 residues. Germline CDR1 is MDHEN and CDR2 is SYDVKM. V dropped 5 bases and J dropped 0; count of bases not matched to a gene: 6. Material: peripheral blood, obtained 28 days after the second AZD1222 dose. The rearrangement joins TRBV28 to TRBJ2-7, with 8 bases fitting TRBD1. This sequence originates from an adult who received the AZD1222 COVID-19 vaccine. The CDR3 region is CASSAPGQDSYEQYF. In DNA form, the CDR3 reads TGTGCCAGCAGTGCACCGGGACAGGACTCCTACGAGCAGTACTTC.